This T cell receptor (beta chain) was documented in a study of identical twins. Comments on this clonotype: No antigen is known for it.

Study findings and constraints: Clonotypes of the beta chain that were abundant in cord blood carried fewer insertions (memory repertoires showed none).

The CDR3 contains 14 residues. V dropped 0 bases and J dropped 5 bases, with 10 bases sitting between them. The germline gives CDR1 SGHTA, CDR2 FQGNSA. TCRdb reprocessed the 5' RACE reads with MiXCR, giving one entry per CDR3 protein. The profile shows 460,000 or so distinct CDR3 sequences, around 14% of them singletons. These data were also reused for a study on yellow fever vaccine responses in identical twins.

V and J are TRBV7-2 and TRBJ2-5; D unresolved. Sequencing was performed on CD4+ T cells sorted from blood. This receptor was identified in a woman under 30 in good health. CDR3 region: CASSLATWDETQYF. The DNA for the CDR3 is TGTGCCAGCAGCTTAGCAACCTGGGATGAGACCCAGTACTTC.